The present T cell receptor (beta chain) was sequenced within a study of shared clonotypes between healthy human individuals. Broader study findings: It was observed that 5% to 6% of naive CD4 clonotypes were shared across several donors.

Those who donated, Caucasian adults without exception, all lived in Nashville, Tennessee. Naive CD45RA+ and memory CD45RA-negative subsets were split from CD4+ cells. This clone has more than one count but fewer than ten. The antigen remains unidentified. Assay execution proceeded at the deep level. Generated by immunoSEQ multiplex PCR, the TCRdb table keeps only in-frame clones and is missing some. Among some 240,000 clones listed, over 50% were seen once. The length of the CDR3 is 19 residues. The V gene end was trimmed by 6 bases and the J gene end by 1 base; junction bases not matched to a gene: 14. Per the germline V gene, CDR1 is MNHEY and CDR2 is SMNVEV (reference sequence).

The source material was memory CD4+ T cells sorted from blood. The sample's subset: CD45RA-negative fraction. The chain employs TRBV27 and TRBJ2-6; 8 bases map to TRBD1. The sequence came from a man aged 25 to 40 in good health. This CDR3 is CASRTMVRTGQSGANVLTF. Here the CDR3 DNA reads TGTGCCAGCAGGACGATGGTTCGGACAGGGCAATCTGGGGCCAACGTCCTGACTTTC.